This T cell receptor beta chain is from a study of PD-1 blockade in classical Hodgkin lymphoma. Broader study findings: It was reported that newly diagnosed patients had less baseline TCR diversity than healthy donors. Complete responders showed a baseline diversity that resembled the diversity of newly diagnosed patients. Nivolumab initiation under 1 year post-ASCT meant exclusion.

Remarks on this clone: Antigen unknown.

TCRdb's table, derived via immunoSEQ multiplex PCR, lists solely in-frame clones and lacks some. This table has 100,000 to 120,000 clones, 89% appearing once. Trimming took 2 bases from V and 3 from J; bases not matched to a gene: 7. This CDR3 spans 15 amino acids. Germline CDR1 and CDR2: SGHTA and FQGNSA. Each patient's relapse followed autologous stem cell transplantation, and brentuximab vedotin exposure varied. Specimen: peripheral blood mononuclear cells (PBMCs), collected before the second cycle of nivolumab. This sequence joins TRBV7-2 and TRBJ2-7, with 7 bases matching TRBD2. The clonotype comes from a human donor with classical Hodgkin lymphoma. The DNA of the CDR3 is TGTGCCAGCAGCTTATCTGACGGCGGGAGCTACGAGCAGTACTTC. Translating gives CASSLSDGGSYEQYF.